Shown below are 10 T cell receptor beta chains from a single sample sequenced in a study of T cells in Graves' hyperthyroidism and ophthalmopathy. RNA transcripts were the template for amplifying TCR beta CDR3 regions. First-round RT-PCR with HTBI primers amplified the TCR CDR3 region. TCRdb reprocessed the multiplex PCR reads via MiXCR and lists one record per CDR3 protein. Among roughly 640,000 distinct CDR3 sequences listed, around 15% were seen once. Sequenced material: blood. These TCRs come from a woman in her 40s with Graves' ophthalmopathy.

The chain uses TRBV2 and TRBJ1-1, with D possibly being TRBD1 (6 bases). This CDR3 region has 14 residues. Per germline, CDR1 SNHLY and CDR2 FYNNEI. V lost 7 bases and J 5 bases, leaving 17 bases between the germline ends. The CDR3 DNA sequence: TGTGCCAGCAAGCGGGGGGGCTTTCGGACTGAAGCTTTCTTT. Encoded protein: CASKRGGFRTEAFF.

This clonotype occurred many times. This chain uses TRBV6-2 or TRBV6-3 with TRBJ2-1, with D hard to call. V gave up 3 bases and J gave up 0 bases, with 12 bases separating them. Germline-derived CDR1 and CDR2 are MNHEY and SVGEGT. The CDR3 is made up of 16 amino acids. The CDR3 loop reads CASSYSTWSSYNEQFF. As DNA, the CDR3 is TGTGCCAGCAGTTATTCCACTTGGAGCTCCTACAATGAGCAGTTCTTC.

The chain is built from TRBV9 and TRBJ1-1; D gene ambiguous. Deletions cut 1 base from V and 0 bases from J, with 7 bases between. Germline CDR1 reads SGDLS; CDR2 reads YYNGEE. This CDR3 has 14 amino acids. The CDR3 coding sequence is TGTGCCAGCAGCGTACATCAGGTGAACACTGAAGCTTTCTTT. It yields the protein CASSVHQVNTEAFF.

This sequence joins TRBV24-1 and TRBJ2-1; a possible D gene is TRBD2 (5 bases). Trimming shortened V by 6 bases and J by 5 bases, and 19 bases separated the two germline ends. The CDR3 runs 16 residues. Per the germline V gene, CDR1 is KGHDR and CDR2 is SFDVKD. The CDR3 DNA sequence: TGTGCCACCAGTTCCGCGACTCCTAGCCTCAACAATGAGCAGTTCTTC. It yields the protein CATSSATPSLNNEQFF.

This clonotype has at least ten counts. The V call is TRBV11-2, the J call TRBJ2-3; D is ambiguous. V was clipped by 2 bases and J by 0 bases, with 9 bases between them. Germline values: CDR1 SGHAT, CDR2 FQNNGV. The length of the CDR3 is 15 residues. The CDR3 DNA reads TGTGCCAGCAGCTTAACGAAGACTAGCACAGATACGCAGTATTTT. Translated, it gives CASSLTKTSTDTQYF.

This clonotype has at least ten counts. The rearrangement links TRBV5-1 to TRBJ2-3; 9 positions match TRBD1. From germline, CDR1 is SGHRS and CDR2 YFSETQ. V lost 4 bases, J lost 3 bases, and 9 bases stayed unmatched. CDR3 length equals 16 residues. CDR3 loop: CASSHNTGGPTDTQYF. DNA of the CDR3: TGCGCCAGCAGCCACAATACAGGGGGCCCTACAGATACGCAGTATTTT.

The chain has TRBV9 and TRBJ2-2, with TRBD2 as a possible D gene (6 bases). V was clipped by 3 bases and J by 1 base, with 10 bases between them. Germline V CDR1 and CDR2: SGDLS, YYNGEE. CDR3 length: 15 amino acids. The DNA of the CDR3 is TGTGCCAGCAGCGGCTCTAGCGTGAACACCGGGGAGCTGTTTTTT. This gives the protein CASSGSSVNTGELFF. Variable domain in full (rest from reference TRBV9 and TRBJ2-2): DSGVTQTPKHLITATGQRVTLRCSPRSGDLSVYWYQQSLDQGLQFLIQYYNGEERAKGNILERFSAQQFPDLHSELNLSSLELGDSALYFCASSGSSVNTGELFFGEGSRLTVL.

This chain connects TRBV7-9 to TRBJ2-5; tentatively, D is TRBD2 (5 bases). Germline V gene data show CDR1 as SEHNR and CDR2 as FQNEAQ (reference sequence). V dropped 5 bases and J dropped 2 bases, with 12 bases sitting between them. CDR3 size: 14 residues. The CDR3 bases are TGTGCCAGCAGCACCGGACTTTTACAAGAGACCCAGTACTTC. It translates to CASSTGLLQETQYF.

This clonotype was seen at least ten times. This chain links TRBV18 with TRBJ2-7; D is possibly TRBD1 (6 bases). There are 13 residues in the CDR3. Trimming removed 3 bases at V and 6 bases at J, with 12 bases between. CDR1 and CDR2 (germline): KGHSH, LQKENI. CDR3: CASSPGATAEQYF. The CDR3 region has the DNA TGTGCCAGCTCACCGGGGGCGACAGCCGAGCAGTACTTC. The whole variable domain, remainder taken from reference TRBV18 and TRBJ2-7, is NAGVMQNPRHLVRRRGQEARLRCSPMKGHSHVYWYRQLPEEGLKFMVYLQKENIIDESGMPKERFSAEFPKEGPSILRIQQVVRGDSAAYFCASSPGATAEQYFGPGTRLTVT.

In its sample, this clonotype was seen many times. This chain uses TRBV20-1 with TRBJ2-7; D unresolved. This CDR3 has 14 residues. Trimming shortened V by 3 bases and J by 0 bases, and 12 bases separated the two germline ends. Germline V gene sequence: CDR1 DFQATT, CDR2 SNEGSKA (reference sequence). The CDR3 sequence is CSASVAASSYEQYF. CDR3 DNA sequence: TGCAGTGCTAGTGTGGCGGCTAGCTCCTACGAGCAGTACTTC.